This passage covers 7 T cell receptor beta chains from one sample sequenced in a study of T cells after yellow fever vaccination. TCRdb redid the calling of the 5' RACE reads with MiXCR, one entry per CDR3 protein. The sample shows around 63,000 distinct CDR3 sequences, 7.4% of them seen only once. The sample consisted of CD8+ T cells sorted from PBMCs, taken 15 days after the yellow fever booster vaccination. Source of these receptors: a man in his thirties or forties who received the YFV17D yellow fever vaccine.

The table lists this clonotype with a few counts. This chain uses TRBV10-2 with TRBJ2-7, with 12 positions matching TRBD2. This CDR3 is 15 amino acids long. The J segment lost 0 bases and the V segment lost 11 bases, leaving 8 bases of the junction unmatched. Germline loops: CDR1 WSHSY, CDR2 SAAADI. CDR3 region: CAVLPTSGSSYEQYF. Written as DNA, the CDR3 is TGCGCCGTACTCCCGACTAGCGGGAGCTCCTACGAGCAGTACTTC.

The table lists this clonotype with many counts. The rearrangement links TRBV6-2 or TRBV6-3 to TRBJ2-2, with 7 nucleotides matching TRBD1. Unmatched junction bases numbered 4, after V lost 6 bases and J lost 9 bases. There are 12 residues in the CDR3. Germline CDR1 and CDR2: MNHEY and SVGEGT. The CDR3 is CASRPQGRELFF. The CDR3 DNA is TGTGCCAGCAGGCCACAGGGGAGGGAGCTGTTTTTT.

As to this clonotype: This may be a read error: a much more frequent sequence differs by one nucleotide. This rearrangement joins TRBV5-1 to TRBJ2-1; D unclear. The J call may be mistaken, given a closer DNA end match to TRBJ2-7. Germline CDR1 SGHRS, CDR2 YFSETQ. This CDR3 comprises 12 residues. The CDR3 DNA is TGCGCCAGCAGCTTGGGTTTTTCTGAGCAGTACTTC. This codes for CASSLGFSEQYF.

This clonotype was seen at least ten times. The V gene is TRBV27, the J gene TRBJ2-1, with D perhaps TRBD1 (6 bases). This CDR3 has 14 amino acids. Germline assignment: CDR1 MNHEY and CDR2 SMNVEV (reference sequence). V was cut by 1 base and J by 4 bases, with 8 bases left in between. As DNA, the CDR3 is TGTGCCAGCAGTTTATGGGGGCAGTACAATGAGCAGTTCTTC. Protein: CASSLWGQYNEQFF.

This clonotype was detected many times. CDR3 DNA sequence: TGTGCCAGCAGTTTAGCGGGGGCGCGGGAGCAGTACTTC. Residues: CASSLAGAREQYF. The rearrangement links TRBV12-3 or TRBV12-4 to TRBJ2-7, with D possibly TRBD1 on 6 matching bases. Trimming took off 0 bases at V and 7 bases at J, with 10 bases between the two ends. CDR3 length: 13 residues.

This clonotype was observed at least ten times. This chain uses TRBV20-1 with TRBJ2-1; 11 bases line up with TRBD2. Germline V gives CDR1 DFQATT, CDR2 SNEGSKA (reference sequence). The CDR3 length is 16 residues. J lost 3 bases, V lost 4 bases, and 8 bases had no gene match. CDR3 loop: CSATPTGTSGYNEQFF. The CDR3, as DNA: TGCAGTGCTACCCCTACCGGGACTAGCGGCTACAATGAGCAGTTCTTC.

This clonotype was detected ten times or more. The genes are TRBV11-2 and TRBJ2-5, with 7 bases that match TRBD1. Germline assignment: CDR1 SGHAT and CDR2 FQNNGV. The J segment lost 5 bases and the V segment lost 3 bases, leaving 6 bases of the junction unmatched. The CDR3 sequence is 14 residues long. Here the CDR3 reads CASSLTGYEETQYF. The CDR3 bases are TGTGCCAGCAGCTTGACAGGGTATGAGGAGACCCAGTACTTC.